A selection of T cell receptor beta chains follows, all from one sample in a study of OX40 agonist ivuxolimab in advanced cancers. The assay was immunoSEQ multiplex PCR, and TCRdb's table has in-frame clones only and misses some. Among roughly 79,000 clones, approximately 84% were seen once, and the ten largest hold roughly a sixth. The sample was CD4+ or CD8+ T cells sorted from blood, taken in a trial of the OX40 agonist ivuxolimab. The receptors were sampled from an adult with an advanced solid tumor such as melanoma, head and neck, liver or kidney cancer. CDR3s leave out the opening cysteine and the closing phenylalanine or tryptophan. Fields, in order: CDR3 length, clone size, J gene, V gene, CDR3 protein. Size is stated for part of the rows, as once, few or many counts, or as a class when the clone is expanded.

15	once	TRBJ2-5	TRBV10-3	AISDKGGRPTQETQY
13	.	TRBJ2-7	TRBV7-9	ASSPVVGEVYEQY
12	.	TRBJ2-2	TRBV4-2	ASSQGGGFGELF
12	once	TRBJ2-5	TRBV5-1	ASSVRTGQETQY
14	.	TRBJ2-1	TRBV5-1	ASSVQTGGFYNEQF
12	.	TRBJ1-4	TRBV7-2	ASSHRTGDEKLF
13	.	TRBJ1-4	TRBV7-2	ASSKQGQRNEKLF
15	.	TRBJ1-5	TRBV19	ASSTPPGPLVDQPQH
13	.	TRBJ1-4	TRBV2	ASSELRGLNEKLF
9	.	TRBJ2-3	TRBV2	ASGRRETQY
12	once	TRBJ2-2	TRBV4-1	ASSFQRENGELF
13	.	TRBJ2-7	TRBV18	ASSPPGTTRDEQY
12	.	TRBJ2-7	TRBV10-3	AISDEGVRYEQY
18	.	TRBJ2-1	TRBV28	ASSGTRTSGRVQTGNEQF
14	few	TRBJ2-1	TRBV7-2	ASSSSSGGIVNEQF
15	.	TRBJ2-3	TRBV7-9	ASSLGLAGGLADTQY
13	.	TRBJ2-3	TRBV6-6	ASSYWSSFTDTQY
11	.	TRBJ1-1	TRBV29-1	SVRIRVNTEAF
15	.	TRBJ1-1	TRBV28	ASSLYQAGGRNTEAF
12	.	TRBJ2-7	TRBV6-1	ASASIALTYEQY
12	.	TRBJ1-5	TRBV7-6	ASSQDGGNQPQH
13	.	TRBJ2-1	TRBV28	ASRRTSGRGNEQF
11	.	TRBJ1-2	TRBV5-4	ASSLSRIGGYT
13	.	TRBJ2-1	TRBV18	ASSPPAGAYNEQF
10	.	TRBJ2-2	TRBV7-9	ASSVFTGELF
11	.	TRBJ2-1	TRBV7-7	ASSSNRGGEQF
11	.	TRBJ1-2	TRBV5-1	ASSLGWDRGYT
11	.	TRBJ1-1	TRBV19	ASSTVMNTEAF
12	few	TRBJ1-4	TRBV14	ASSQNRYNEKLF
13	.	TRBJ2-2	TRBV7-9	ASSSQGTNTGELF
10	few	TRBJ2-3	TRBV11-3	ASSTRTDTQY
13	.	TRBJ1-2	TRBV5-1	ASSFSGTGGDGYT
13	.	TRBJ1-5	TRBV18	ASSLGTGGNQPQH
12	.	TRBJ2-7	TRBV6-5	ASRQNRDSYEQY
11	.	TRBJ2-1	TRBV11-3	ASSLDSYNEQF
11	.	TRBJ2-1	TRBV6-6	ASSYSGRDEQF
12	.	TRBJ2-2	TRBV10-3	AISGGTATGELF
12	.	TRBJ2-5	TRBV4-1	ASSLGGYQETQY
12	.	TRBJ2-5	TRBV7-7	ASSLGHGGETQY
13	.	TRBJ2-3	TRBV5-1	ASSLGTGTTDTQY
13	.	TRBJ1-5	TRBV28	ASRSWGTGHQPQH
13	.	TRBJ2-7	TRBV4-1	ASRLIPTGDYEQY
12	.	TRBJ2-7	TRBV7-9	ASSPAGGVDEQY
13	.	TRBJ2-1	TRBV21-1	ASSPWSDSYNEQF
10	.	TRBJ2-2	TRBV2	ASSDPAGELF
13	few	TRBJ2-1	TRBV19	ASSIGLNSYNEQF
11	.	TRBJ2-1	TRBV6-5	ASSWQGAVEQF
14	.	TRBJ2-7	TRBV19	ASSIRPMTGSGEQY
12	.	TRBJ2-5	TRBV6-1	ASSVLSGVETQY
13	.	TRBJ1-5	TRBV4-2	ASSQNGDSGQPQH
13	.	TRBJ2-7	TRBV5-1	ASSQTGTGDYEQY
11	.	TRBJ2-7	TRBV28	ASSRDRVYEQY
15	.	TRBJ2-7	TRBV15	ATSRELPGTGVGEQY
12	.	TRBJ2-7	TRBV5-1	ASSLDPSSYEQY
12	.	TRBJ1-2	TRBV5-6	ASSPLQGDYGYT